This TCR beta chain was documented in a study of blood T cell repertoires in COVID-19. Study overall: Spain, Italy and the United States supplied samples that represented acute and convalescent COVID-19. Sources were T cells, B-cell-depleted T cells, or PBMCs; the material itself was cDNA or gDNA.

This clone was counted once. This table comes from immunoSEQ multiplex PCR, and its TCRdb copy is limited to in-frame clones, with some not included. This sample yields 200,000 to 250,000 clones, of which 80% to 90% are seen a single time; 4% to 5% belongs to the top ten. The source material was peripheral blood. The sequence came from a woman aged 70-85 years with acute or convalescent COVID-19.

CDR3 bases: TGTGCCAGCAGGGCCGGGACAGGGTTATTCTCGTATGGCTACACCTTC. Its protein product is CASRAGTGLFSYGYTF. The rearrangement joins TRBV6-6 to TRBJ1-2, with TRBD1 identical over 9 bases. The CDR3 runs 16 residues. Germline loops: CDR1 MNHNY, CDR2 SVGAGI (reference sequence). J lost 5 bases, V lost 6 bases, and 13 bases had no gene match.